Listed here is a single T cell receptor beta chain. Its antigen remains unidentified. The treatment was: around 19 received Ad26.COV2.S at low or high dose, single or two shots; five or six received placebo; per-sample allocation not given. Collection of the samples took place on day 63 after the first injection of vaccine or placebo. This record belongs to a study of Ad26.COV2.S vaccination and SARS-CoV-2 variants. Whole-study context: The donor belonged to the COV1001 Ad26.COV2.S trial arm. Administration of Ad26.COV2.S was intramuscular, either once or twice 56 days apart.

There are 12 residues in the CDR3. V shed 7 bases and J shed 7 bases, with 11 bases lying between them. Germline CDR1 reads MDHEN; CDR2 reads SYDVKM. This table comes from immunoSEQ multiplex PCR, and its TCRdb copy is limited to in-frame clones, with some not included. The sample records 350,000 to 450,000 clones, around 93% being singletons. General study results and limits: Using TCR breadth and depth analyses may have led to underestimated total T cell responses. In vaccinated individuals, spike-specific CD8+ and CD4+ T cell responses reportedly displayed substantial breadth.

The sample was peripheral blood, taken in a trial of Ad26.COV2.S vaccine versus placebo. The receptor was isolated from a person aged 18-60 years who received the Ad26.COV2.S COVID-19 vaccine or a placebo. The rearrangement uses TRBV28 and TRBJ1-5; possibly TRBD1 for D (6 bases). This chain's CDR3 is CASTQGSQPQHF. The CDR3 region has the DNA TGTGCCAGCACACAGGGCTCACAGCCCCAGCATTTT.